This TCR beta chain was retrieved from a study of blood T cells in healthy people across ages. Only a few counts were recorded for this clonotype. Its antigen is not known. Points from the study as a whole: The unsorted PBMCs prevented any conclusive comparison of naive versus antigen-experienced cells. Diversity was estimated from one million T cells, and these estimates were considered underestimates.

A second PCR of about 7 to 12 cycles used a sample-barcoded 5' primer and a J-beta primer mix. Carrying 12 random nucleotides, a template-switch adaptor labeled each individual cDNA molecule. TCRdb reanalysed the 5' RACE reads using MiXCR and keeps one entry per CDR3 protein. The sample records 1.5 million or so distinct CDR3 sequences, about 43% being singletons. Trimming pared 6 bases from V and 1 base from J, leaving 10 bases between. The CDR3 is made up of 12 amino acids. In germline, CDR1 is DFQATT, CDR2 SNEGSKA (reference sequence). The chain is built from TRBV20-1 and TRBJ2-7; no reliable D call. The sequence came from a woman younger than 30 in good health. Sequencing was performed on blood. CDR3 residues: CSALTPSYEQYF. CDR3 DNA: TGCAGTGCACTGACCCCTTCCTACGAGCAGTACTTC.